Presented here are 22 T cell receptor beta chains from one specimen sequenced in a study of T cell repertoires in cytomegalovirus infection. The antigens these receptors bind are not known. TCRdb re-called the reads with MiXCR, one entry per CDR3 protein. The repertoire holds 140,000 to 150,000 distinct CDR3 sequences, with more than 30% as singletons. Sequencing was performed on CD8+ T cells from cultured PBMCs, taken from culture after CMV antigen stimulation. The receptors were sampled from a human donor in good health (CMV status not recorded). Some clones in this sample may be carry-over from other donors' samples.

This chain uses TRBV12-3 or TRBV12-4 with TRBJ2-2, with 8 bases matching TRBD2. This CDR3 comprises 14 residues. With V trimmed by 7 bases and J by 4 bases, 5 bases remained unmatched. The CDR3 DNA reads as TGTGCCAGCATCTCGGGGGGGGGCACCGGGGAGCTGTTTTTT. Translated, it gives CASISGGGTGELFF.

This rearrangement joins TRBV5-6 to TRBJ1-1, with 7 bases identical to TRBD1. The CDR3 loop spans 17 amino acids. V lost 0 bases to trimming and J lost 2 bases; unmatched junction nucleotides: 10. Germline CDR1 reads SGHDT; CDR2 reads YYEEEE. As DNA, the CDR3 is TGTGCCAGCAGCTTGGTAAACAGGGGAGAACCCAACACTGAAGCTTTCTTT. It specifies CASSLVNRGEPNTEAFF.

This clonotype has only a few counts. The chain combines TRBV18 with TRBJ1-2, with a possible D match to TRBD1 (6 bases). The CDR3 loop spans 13 amino acids. The V gene's germline CDR1 is KGHSH and CDR2 LQKENI. Trimming took off 2 bases at V and 3 bases at J, with 7 bases between the two ends. The CDR3 DNA is TGTGCCAGCTCACCAGGGGGCGACTATGGCTACACCTTC. Amino acids: CASSPGGDYGYTF. Variable domain in full (rest from reference TRBV18 and TRBJ1-2): NAGVMQNPRHLVRRRGQEARLRCSPMKGHSHVYWYRQLPEEGLKFMVYLQKENIIDESGMPKERFSAEFPKEGPSILRIQQVVRGDSAAYFCASSPGGDYGYTFGSGTRLTVV.

In its sample, this clonotype was seen a few times. V usage is TRBV15 and J usage is TRBJ1-4, with a weak D call TRBD1 (6 bases). CDR3 length: 15 amino acids. V was trimmed by 6 bases and J by 3 bases, leaving 14 bases between them. The germline V gene encodes CDR1 LNHNV and CDR2 YYDKDF (reference sequence). CDR3 amino acids: CATRRRRGPNEKLFF. In DNA form, the CDR3 reads TGTGCCACCAGGCGGCGCCGGGGGCCTAATGAAAAACTGTTTTTT.

The rearrangement joins TRBV6-5 to TRBJ2-5; D perhaps matches TRBD1 (6 bases). Germline lookup yields CDR1 MNHEY and CDR2 SVGAGI. This CDR3 comprises 14 residues. V was clipped by 4 bases and J by 2 bases, with 11 bases between them. The CDR3 region has the DNA TGTGCCAGCAGTTCACAGGGCATTCAAGAGACCCAGTACTTC. The encoded protein is CASSSQGIQETQYF.

The rearrangement uses TRBV27 and TRBJ2-7; 10 bases are shared with TRBD2. CDR1 and CDR2 from the germline V gene are MNHEY and SMNVEV (reference sequence). V lost 2 bases and J lost 3; bases outside the gene matches: 4. The CDR3 runs to 15 residues. CDR3 bases: TGTGCCAGCAGTTTAGGACTAGCGGAGGTCTACGAGCAGTACTTC. Translation gives CASSLGLAEVYEQYF.

At least ten counts were recorded for this clonotype. The rearrangement links TRBV4-1 to TRBJ2-1, with TRBD2 matching over 8 bases. The V gene's germline CDR1 is MGHRA and CDR2 YSYEKL. There are 17 residues in the CDR3. With V trimmed by 0 bases and J by 0 bases, 4 bases remained unmatched. The CDR3 here is CASSQDSSGSSYNEQFF. CDR3 bases: TGCGCCAGCAGCCAAGATTCGAGCGGGAGCTCCTACAATGAGCAGTTCTTC.

This chain connects TRBV7-9 to TRBJ2-7; 9 bases match TRBD1. The CDR3 loop spans 16 amino acids. The germline CDR1 and CDR2 sequences are SEHNR and FQNEAQ (reference sequence). J gave up 7 bases and V 5 bases, and 15 bases lay outside the gene matches. The CDR3 is CASSKRKGQGVWEQYF. Written as DNA, the CDR3 is TGTGCCAGCAGCAAAAGAAAGGGACAGGGAGTTTGGGAGCAGTACTTC.

The table lists this clonotype with a few counts. The chain joins TRBV24-1 to TRBJ2-2, with no clear D. Between the trimmed V and J ends, which lost 3 bases and 6 bases, there was a span of 10 bases. Per the germline V gene, CDR1 is KGHDR and CDR2 is SFDVKD. The CDR3 consists of 14 residues. CDR3 nucleotides: TGTGCCACCAGTGATCTAAGCTACCCCGGGGAGCTGTTTTTT. Protein product: CATSDLSYPGELFF.

J is TRBJ2-2 and V is TRBV2, with TRBD2 matching over 15 bases. CDR3 length: 17 residues. Unmatched junction bases numbered 3, after V lost 5 bases and J lost 2 bases. CDR1 SNHLY and CDR2 FYNNEI come from the germline V gene. The CDR3 region is CASSWTSGGDNTGELFF. The CDR3 nucleotides read TGTGCCAGCAGTTGGACTAGCGGGGGGGATAACACCGGGGAGCTGTTTTTT.

The chain links TRBV29-1 to TRBJ2-7, with unresolved D. Germline V gene lookup returns CDR1 SQVTM and CDR2 ANQGSEA. Trimming removed 7 bases from V and 3 bases from J, with 16 bases in between. This CDR3 is 13 amino acids long. For the CDR3, the DNA is TGCAGCGCCCGGACGACGAATTACTACGAGCAGTACTTC. It yields the protein CSARTTNYYEQYF.

V and J are TRBV2 and TRBJ1-1; the D gene is possibly TRBD1 (5 bases). V lost 7 bases and J lost 1, with 25 bases in between. The CDR3 consists of 18 residues. Germline V gene lookup returns CDR1 SNHLY and CDR2 FYNNEI. The CDR3 spells CASTGSEDRRGTNTEAFF. The CDR3, as DNA: TGTGCCAGCACCGGAAGTGAAGATCGTAGGGGAACGAACACTGAAGCTTTCTTT.

V gene TRBV25-1 combines with J gene TRBJ1-4; D unresolved. Trimming pared 7 bases from V and 8 bases from J, leaving 5 bases between. The CDR3 is 10 amino acids. The germline CDR1 and CDR2 sequences are MGHDK and SYGVNS. In DNA, the CDR3 is TGTGCCAGCAAAGGAGAAAAACTGTTTTTT. Its translation is CASKGEKLFF. Complete variable domain (other parts from reference TRBV25-1 and TRBJ1-4): EADIYQTPRYLVIGTGKKITLECSQTMGHDKMYWYQQDPGMELHLIHYSYGVNSTEKGDLSSESTVSRIRTEHFPLTLESARPSHTSQYLCASKGEKLFFGSGTQLSVL.

For the CDR3, the DNA is TGCAGTGGCACAGGGAATCGGGACAATGAGCAGTTCTTC. It codes for CSGTGNRDNEQFF. V usage is TRBV20-1 and J usage is TRBJ2-1, with D possibly matching TRBD1 (6 bases). With 7 bases removed from V and 5 bases from J, the gap between germline ends came to 15 bases. CDR1 DFQATT and CDR2 SNEGSKA come from the germline V gene (reference sequence). CDR3 size: 13 residues.

This clonotype was observed many times. The gene calls are TRBV7-8 and TRBJ2-3, with 15 nucleotides matching TRBD2. Trimming removed 1 base from V and 7 bases from J; junction bases left unmatched: 6. The CDR3 runs 17 residues. From germline, CDR1 is SGHVS and CDR2 FQNEAQ. CDR3 amino acids: CASSLGTSGGGVYTQYF. CDR3 DNA: TGTGCCAGCAGCTTAGGGACTAGCGGGGGGGGGGTGTATACGCAGTATTTT.

This clonotype occurred a few times. The chain carries TRBV29-1 and TRBJ2-5; D may correspond to TRBD1 or TRBD2 (7 bases each). Germline lookup yields CDR1 SQVTM and CDR2 ANQGSEA. The CDR3 consists of 16 residues. V was shortened by 7 bases and J by 4 bases, with 25 bases between the two germline ends. This chain's CDR3 is CSAARSRGGPPETQYF. In DNA, the CDR3 is TGCAGCGCCGCCCGGTCCAGGGGGGGGCCACCAGAGACCCAGTACTTC.

The chain combines TRBV28 with TRBJ2-2; TRBD1 is a possible D gene (6 bases). Trimming shortened V by 2 bases and J by 7 bases, and 17 bases separated the two germline ends. The CDR3 has 16 amino acids. Looked up from germline, CDR1 is MDHEN and CDR2 is SYDVKM. The CDR3 sequence: CASSLPDRPLGGELFF. Written as DNA, the CDR3 is TGTGCCAGCAGTTTACCTGACAGGCCCCTCGGCGGGGAGCTGTTTTTT.

The chain employs TRBV6-6 and TRBJ2-6, with D possibly matching TRBD1 (6 bases). CDR1 and CDR2 from the germline V gene are MNHNY and SVGAGI (reference sequence). V lost 4 bases, J lost 4 bases, and 14 bases lay in between. The CDR3 has 16 amino acids. CDR3 loop: CASSSTGTWGANVLTF. DNA for the CDR3: TGTGCCAGCAGTTCAACAGGGACCTGGGGGGCCAACGTCCTGACTTTC.

This clonotype was found a few times. The V call is TRBV12-3 or TRBV12-4, the J call TRBJ2-3; D is ambiguous. V was cut by 4 bases and J by 1 base, with 9 bases left in between. The CDR3 has 14 residues. CDR3 protein: CASSWATGTDTQYF. In DNA, the CDR3 is TGTGCCAGCAGTTGGGCTACCGGCACAGATACGCAGTATTTT.

The chain links TRBV7-9 to TRBJ2-7; TRBD1 matches at 8 bases. V lost 0 bases, J lost 3 bases, and 4 bases stayed unmatched. This CDR3 contains 15 residues. The germline CDR1 and CDR2 sequences are SEHNR and FQNEAQ (reference sequence). The CDR3 DNA reads as TGTGCCAGCAGCTTAGCCGGGACAGGACTCTACGAGCAGTACTTC. The encoded protein is CASSLAGTGLYEQYF.

V usage is TRBV2 and J usage is TRBJ2-2; D is unclear. The germline gives CDR1 SNHLY, CDR2 FYNNEI. The CDR3 extends over 13 amino acids. The CDR3 reads CAGSYLNTGELFF. As DNA, the CDR3 is TGTGCGGGCAGCTATCTTAACACCGGGGAGCTGTTTTTT.

V is TRBV7-8 and J is TRBJ1-1; 8 bases are shared with TRBD1. V lost 5 bases and J lost 4; bases outside the gene matches: 6. Per germline, CDR1 SGHVS and CDR2 FQNEAQ. The CDR3 runs to 14 residues. The CDR3 loop is CASSPWTGPTEAFF. The CDR3 region has the DNA TGTGCCAGCAGCCCCTGGACAGGGCCCACTGAAGCTTTCTTT.